The present TCR beta chain was sequenced within a study of blood T cells in healthy people across ages. Trimming left V 2 bases short and J 1 base short, with 22 bases between. The CDR3 totals 19 residues. Germline V gene sequence: CDR1 SGHKS, CDR2 YYEKEE (reference sequence). In regard to this clonotype: Its antigen is undetermined.

Primers used in a second PCR of roughly 6 to 12 cycles were a sample-barcoded 5' primer and a J-beta primer mix. One entry per CDR3 protein, called by TCRdb with MiXCR from the 5' RACE reads. The sample lists 1.5 million to 2 million distinct CDR3 sequences, under 30% occurring once. General study points: Age advanced and TCR beta diversity per million T cells fell, roughly linearly.

What was sequenced was blood. The TCR was taken from a woman aged 30 to 39 in good health. The chain uses TRBV5-5 and TRBJ2-4; D not resolved. DNA of the CDR3: TGTGCCAGCAGCTTTGGTCGGAATTCCGATCCGATCGCCAAAAACATTCAGTACTTC. Amino acid sequence: CASSFGRNSDPIAKNIQYF.